This paragraph reports one T cell receptor (beta chain). No antigen is known for it. This CDR3 is 14 amino acids long. V dropped 3 bases and J dropped 2 bases, with 10 bases sitting between them. The germline V gene has CDR1 WNHNN and CDR2 SYGVQD (reference sequence). This specimen comes from a study of shared clonotypes between healthy human individuals. General observations from the study: Generation probabilities of non-shared clonotypes were lower (relative to those shared by all four donors).

TCRdb's table, derived via immunoSEQ multiplex PCR, lists solely in-frame clones and lacks some. This sample carries roughly 810,000 clones, 96% of them seen once, and the ten largest clones take over 0.2%. Naive CD8 cells lacked CD45RO, underwent positive selection for CCR7 and left out terminally differentiated effector memory CD45RA+ cells. This chain links TRBV10-1 with TRBJ2-5; no clear D. The receptor was derived from a man aged 30 to 39 in good health. The sequencing sample was made of naive CD8+ T cells sorted from blood. The CDR3 here is CASSEESAQETQYF. CDR3 sequence (DNA): TGCGCCAGCAGTGAAGAGTCAGCACAAGAGACCCAGTACTTC.